These 17 T cell receptor beta chains were sequenced from one sample in a study of blood T cell repertoires in COVID-19 (dated by TCRdb to the early 2020s). Libraries were built with the immunoSEQ multiplex PCR assay. TCRdb took this table from immuneACCESS and kept in-frame rearrangements with V and J called. Such tables lack part of the clones; where checked against another copy, unresolved V genes explain under half of the gap, and the rest is unexplained. The sample table shows approximately 220,000 clones, and 87% are seen once. The top ten clones comprise just over 2.5% of the sample. The sequencing input was PBMCs or T cells enriched from blood (not recorded which). The receptor set was obtained from a woman aged 25-40 years with acute COVID-19.

The table lists this clone with a few counts. The CDR3 protein is CAVSLGQLNRQPQHF. DNA of the CDR3: TGTGCCGTTAGCTTAGGACAGCTAAACAGGCAGCCCCAGCATTTT. The V and J genes are TRBV6-5 and TRBJ1-5; perhaps TRBD1 as D (6 bases). The CDR3 extends over 15 amino acids. V was cut by 11 bases and J by 7 bases, with 24 bases left in between. From germline, CDR1 is MNHEY and CDR2 SVGAGI.

This chain uses TRBV4-2 with TRBJ2-3; 8 bases fit TRBD2. The V segment lost 4 bases and the J segment 4 bases; nucleotides outside the gene matches: 7. This CDR3 has 15 amino acids. Germline V gene lookup returns CDR1 LGHNA and CDR2 YNFKEQ. DNA of the CDR3: TGTGCCAGCAGCCCGGGACTAGTGTATTCAGATACGCAGTATTTT. This translates into CASSPGLVYSDTQYF.

The chain combines TRBV10-3 with TRBJ1-6; no firm D call. Germline lookup yields CDR1 ENHRY and CDR2 SYGVKD. V was clipped by 4 bases and J by 5 bases, with 12 bases between them. The CDR3 has 15 residues. The CDR3 DNA reads as TGTGCCATCAGTGGCTTGGGAGGGAATAATTCACCCCTCCACTTT. It codes for CAISGLGGNNSPLHF.

The V gene is TRBV30, the J gene TRBJ1-5; no firm D call. Germline assignment: CDR1 GTSNPN and CDR2 SVGIG (reference sequence). This CDR3 region has 13 residues. V gave up 2 bases and J gave up 5 bases, with 10 bases separating them. The CDR3 region has the DNA TGTGCCTGGAGTTCCAGTCGTGATCAGCCCCAGCATTTT. It codes for CAWSSSRDQPQHF.

The CDR3 protein is CASSFLGTVNEKLFF. The CDR3 nucleotides read TGCGCCAGCAGCTTCCTCGGGACAGTTAATGAAAAACTGTTTTTT. The V call is TRBV5-1, the J call TRBJ1-4; 7 bases align to TRBD1. CDR1 is SGHRS, CDR2 YFSETQ, per germline. Trimming cost V 2 bases and J 4 bases; bases outside gene matches: 5. The CDR3 has 15 amino acids.

The V and J genes are TRBV10-3 and TRBJ1-2; 8 positions agree with TRBD1. Germline V gene data show CDR1 as ENHRY and CDR2 as SYGVKD. The V segment lost 6 bases and the J segment 6 bases; nucleotides outside the gene matches: 18. The CDR3 spans 17 residues. The CDR3: CAIRSPLKQGVLDGYTF. For the CDR3, the DNA is TGTGCCATCAGGTCCCCCCTTAAACAGGGGGTACTGGATGGCTACACCTTC.

This clone was seen a few times. The V and J genes are TRBV19 and TRBJ1-1, with unresolved D. The V gene's germline CDR1 is LNHDA and CDR2 SQIVND (reference sequence). V was pared by 9 bases and J by 0 bases, with 14 bases between. This CDR3 has 14 residues. The CDR3 region is CASRKARVNTEAFF. CDR3 DNA: TGTGCCAGCAGGAAGGCGAGGGTGAACACTGAAGCTTTCTTT.

V gene TRBV23-1 combines with J gene TRBJ2-3; possible D gene TRBD1, 5 bases. TRBV23-1 is an ORF for which the function is uncertain. V was shortened by 4 bases and J by 0 bases, with 20 bases between the two germline ends. This CDR3 has 18 amino acids. The CDR3 region is CASSLRWGYGLSTDTQYF. The CDR3 DNA follows: TGCGCCAGCAGTCTCAGGTGGGGCTACGGGCTAAGCACAGATACGCAGTATTTT.

The count of this clone is one. The J gene is TRBJ2-7, the V gene TRBV7-8, with TRBD2 matching 8 bases. The CDR3 runs to 16 residues. Germline V lookup: CDR1 SGHVS, CDR2 FQNEAQ. With 3 bases clipped from V and 4 bases from J, the junction kept 11 bases outside the gene matches. The CDR3 protein is CASSFESGGGSYEQYF. The CDR3 DNA is TGTGCCAGCAGCTTTGAGAGCGGGGGTGGGAGTTACGAGCAGTACTTC.

As regards this clone: This CDR3 is also generated by other DNA sequences in the sample. V and J are TRBV5-6 and TRBJ1-1, with 8 bases identical to TRBD1. CDR3 length: 14 residues. Germline V CDR1 and CDR2: SGHDT, YYEEEE. The J segment lost 0 bases and the V segment lost 3 bases, leaving 1 base of the junction unmatched. The DNA of the CDR3 is TGTGCCAGCAGCTGGGACAGGCTGAACACTGAAGCTTTCTTT. Protein sequence: CASSWDRLNTEAFF.

This clone was seen a handful of times. The rearrangement links TRBV5-5 to TRBJ2-7; perhaps TRBD1 as D (5 bases). Germline lookup yields CDR1 SGHKS and CDR2 YYEKEE (reference sequence). The CDR3 spans 13 residues. The V and J ends lost 1 base and 7 bases respectively, with 12 bases between them. CDR3 coding DNA: TGTGCCAGCAGCTTGAATCAGGGATGGGAGCAGTACTTC. It is translated as CASSLNQGWEQYF.

This chain's CDR3 is CASSVVGLRWIPAIGYTF. Here the CDR3 DNA reads TGTGCCAGCAGCGTAGTGGGCCTCAGATGGATTCCGGCTATCGGCTACACCTTC. V and J are TRBV9 and TRBJ1-2; D not resolved. V lost 0 bases and J 8 bases, leaving 26 bases between the germline ends. The CDR3 extends over 18 amino acids. Germline V CDR1 and CDR2: SGDLS, YYNGEE.

Concerning this clone: Other DNA sequences in the same sample also yield this CDR3. V is TRBV5-1 and J is TRBJ2-7; 11 bases fit TRBD1. Losses at the gene ends were 4 bases for V and 1 base for J; bases not matched to a gene: 4. The germline V gene encodes CDR1 SGHRS and CDR2 YFSETQ. The CDR3 spans 15 residues. CDR3 nucleotides: TGCGCCAGCAGCCCAGGGACAGGGGGTTCCTACGAGCAGTACTTC. Translated, it gives CASSPGTGGSYEQYF. The whole variable domain, filled in from reference TRBV5-1 and TRBJ2-7, reads KAGVTQTPRYLIKTRGQQVTLSCSPISGHRSVSWYQQTPGQGLQFLFEYFSETQRNKGNFPGRFSGRQFSNSRSEMNVSTLELGDSALYLCASSPGTGGSYEQYFGPGTRLTVT.

This chain links TRBV5-1 with TRBJ2-7; tentatively, D is TRBD1 (6 bases). The CDR3 spans 14 residues. Trimming stripped 4 bases from V and 3 bases from J, with 14 bases between. Germline assignment: CDR1 SGHRS and CDR2 YFSETQ. This chain's CDR3 is CASSRGGQIYEQYF. The CDR3 bases are TGCGCCAGCAGCCGGGGCGGACAGATCTACGAGCAGTACTTC.

This sequence joins TRBV7-9 and TRBJ1-1; D remains unclear. CDR3 length: 15 amino acids. Germline CDR1 and CDR2: SEHNR and FQNEAQ (reference sequence). With 5 bases removed from V and 1 base from J, the gap between germline ends came to 14 bases. The CDR3 DNA reads as TGTGCCAGCAGCCCCCGATCGGGTCGGAACACTGAAGCTTTCTTT. Protein product: CASSPRSGRNTEAFF.

The rearrangement uses TRBV30 and TRBJ1-1; no definite D call. Per germline, CDR1 GTSNPN and CDR2 SVGIG (reference sequence). The CDR3 extends over 14 amino acids. V was clipped by 3 bases and J by 5 bases, with 16 bases between them. CDR3 nucleotide sequence: TGTGCCTGGAGCCCGCACCTAGGAGTAACTGAAGCTTTCTTT. Translated, it gives CAWSPHLGVTEAFF. The full variable domain, rest sourced from reference TRBV30 and TRBJ1-1, is SQTIHQWPATLVQPVGSPLSLECTVEGTSNPNLYWYRQAAGRGLQLLFYSVGIGQISSEVPQNLSASRPQDRQFILSSKKLLLSDSGFYLCAWSPHLGVTEAFFGQGTRLTVV.

The chain carries TRBV7-9 and TRBJ1-3; TRBD1 aligns across 7 bases. The CDR3 length is 16 residues. Germline CDR1 reads SEHNR; CDR2 reads FQNEAQ (reference sequence). Trimming at V came to 5 bases and at J to 3 bases, leaving 10 bases not matched to a gene. The CDR3 protein is CASSPEGARGGNTIYF. DNA for the CDR3: TGTGCCAGCAGCCCAGAGGGGGCGAGGGGTGGAAACACCATATATTTT.